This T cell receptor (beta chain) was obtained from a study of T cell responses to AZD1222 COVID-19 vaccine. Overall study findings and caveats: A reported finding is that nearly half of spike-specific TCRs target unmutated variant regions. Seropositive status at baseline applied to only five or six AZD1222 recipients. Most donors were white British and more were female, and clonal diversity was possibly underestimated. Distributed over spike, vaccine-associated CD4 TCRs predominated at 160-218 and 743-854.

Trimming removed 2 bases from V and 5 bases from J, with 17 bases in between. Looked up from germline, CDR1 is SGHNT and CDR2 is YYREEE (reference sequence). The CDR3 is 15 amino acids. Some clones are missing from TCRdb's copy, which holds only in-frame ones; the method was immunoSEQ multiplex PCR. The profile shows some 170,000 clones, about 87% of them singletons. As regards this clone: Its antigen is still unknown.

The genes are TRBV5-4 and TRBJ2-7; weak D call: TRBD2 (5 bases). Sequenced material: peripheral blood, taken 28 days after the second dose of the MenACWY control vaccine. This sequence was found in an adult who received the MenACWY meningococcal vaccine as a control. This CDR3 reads CASSFSKSGADEQYF. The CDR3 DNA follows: TGTGCCAGCAGCTTCTCGAAAAGCGGTGCGGACGAGCAGTACTTC.